This record covers a single T cell receptor (beta chain). The sample belongs to a study of shared clonotypes between healthy human individuals. This CDR3 contains 10 residues. V shed 4 bases and J shed 4 bases, with 5 bases lying between them. CDR1 DFQATT and CDR2 SNEGSKA come from the germline V gene (reference sequence). The protocol was immunoSEQ multiplex PCR, while the TCRdb copy is restricted to in-frame clones and leaves out a portion. The table shows roughly 2.1 million clones, with approximately 94% occurring only once. Positive CCR7 selection of CD45RO-negative cells yielded the naive CD8 cells, and terminally differentiated effector memory CD45RA+ cells were excluded.

The gene calls are TRBV20-1 and TRBJ2-7; unclear D gene. The specimen sequenced was naive CD8+ T cells from PBMCs. The sequence derives from a young man in good health. Some clones in this sample may be carry-over from other donors' samples. CDR3 DNA: TGCAGTGCTACATTATACGAGCAGTACTTC. It codes for CSATLYEQYF.